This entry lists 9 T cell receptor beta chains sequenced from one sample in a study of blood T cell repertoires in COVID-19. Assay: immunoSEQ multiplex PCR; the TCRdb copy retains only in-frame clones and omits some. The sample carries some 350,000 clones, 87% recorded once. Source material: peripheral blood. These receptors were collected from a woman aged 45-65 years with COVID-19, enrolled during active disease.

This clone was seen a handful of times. The CDR3 DNA follows: TGTGCCAGTAGTACCGACAGGGCAGACAATCAGCCCCAGCATTTT. The encoded protein is CASSTDRADNQPQHF. The chain couples TRBV19 to TRBJ1-5; 7 bases align to TRBD1. CDR3 length equals 15 residues. Unmatched junction bases numbered 6, after V lost 4 bases and J lost 3 bases. From germline, CDR1 is LNHDA and CDR2 SQIVND (reference sequence). The complete variable domain, with remaining parts taken from reference TRBV19 and TRBJ1-5, reads DGGITQSPKYLFRKEGQNVTLSCEQNLNHDAMYWYRQDPGQGLRLIYYSQIVNDFQKGDIAEGYSVSREKKESFPLTVTSAQKNPTAFYLCASSTDRADNQPQHFGDGTRLSIL.

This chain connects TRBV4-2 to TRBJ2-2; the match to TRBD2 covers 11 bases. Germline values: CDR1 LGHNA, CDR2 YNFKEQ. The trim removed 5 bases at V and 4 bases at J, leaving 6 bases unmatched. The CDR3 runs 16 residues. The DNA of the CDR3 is TGTGCCAGCAGCTTTGGACTAGCGGGCCCCACCGGGGAGCTGTTTTTT. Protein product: CASSFGLAGPTGELFF.

CDR3 in DNA: TGTGCCAGCAGCTCGGGACAGATCTACGAGCAGTACTTC. Its protein product is CASSSGQIYEQYF. The V gene is TRBV11-3, the J gene TRBJ2-7, with 7 positions matching TRBD1. This CDR3 comprises 13 residues. Germline CDR1 SGHNT, CDR2 YENEEA. J gave up 3 bases and V 4 bases, and 3 bases lay outside the gene matches.

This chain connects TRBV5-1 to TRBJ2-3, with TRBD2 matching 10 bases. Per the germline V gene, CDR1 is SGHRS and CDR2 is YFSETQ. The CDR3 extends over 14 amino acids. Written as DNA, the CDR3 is TGCGCTCCAACAGGGACTAGCGTCACAGATACGCAGTATTTT. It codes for CAPTGTSVTDTQYF.

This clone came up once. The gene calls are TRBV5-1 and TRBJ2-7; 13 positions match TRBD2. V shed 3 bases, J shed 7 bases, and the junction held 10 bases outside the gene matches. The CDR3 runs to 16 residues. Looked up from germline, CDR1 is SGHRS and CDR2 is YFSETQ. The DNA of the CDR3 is TGCGCCAGCAGCTATTACACTAGCGGGAGGGCCGGGGAGCAGTACTTC. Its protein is CASSYYTSGRAGEQYF.

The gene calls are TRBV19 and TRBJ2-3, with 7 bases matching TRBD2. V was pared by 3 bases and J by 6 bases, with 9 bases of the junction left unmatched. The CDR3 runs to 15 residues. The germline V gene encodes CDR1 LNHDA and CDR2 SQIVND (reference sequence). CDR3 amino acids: CASSIGAGAPDTQYF. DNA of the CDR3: TGTGCCAGTAGTATTGGGGCGGGAGCCCCTGATACGCAGTATTTT.

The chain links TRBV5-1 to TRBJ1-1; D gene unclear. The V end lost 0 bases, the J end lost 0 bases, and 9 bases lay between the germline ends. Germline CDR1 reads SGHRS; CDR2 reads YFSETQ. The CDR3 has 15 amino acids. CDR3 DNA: TGCGCCAGCAGCTTGGGTGCAGGTATGAACACTGAAGCTTTCTTT. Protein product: CASSLGAGMNTEAFF.

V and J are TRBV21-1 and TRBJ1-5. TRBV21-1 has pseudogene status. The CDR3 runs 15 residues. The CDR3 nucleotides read TGTGCCAGCAGCAAAGAGGGAGGCAGCGAATGGCCCCAGCATTTT. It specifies CASSKEGGSEWPQHF.

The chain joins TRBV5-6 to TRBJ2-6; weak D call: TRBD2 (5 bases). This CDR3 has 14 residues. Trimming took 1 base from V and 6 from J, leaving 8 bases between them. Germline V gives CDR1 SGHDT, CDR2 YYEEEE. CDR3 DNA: TGTGCCAGCAGCTTGTGGGAGTCGGCCAACGTCCTGACTTTC. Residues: CASSLWESANVLTF.